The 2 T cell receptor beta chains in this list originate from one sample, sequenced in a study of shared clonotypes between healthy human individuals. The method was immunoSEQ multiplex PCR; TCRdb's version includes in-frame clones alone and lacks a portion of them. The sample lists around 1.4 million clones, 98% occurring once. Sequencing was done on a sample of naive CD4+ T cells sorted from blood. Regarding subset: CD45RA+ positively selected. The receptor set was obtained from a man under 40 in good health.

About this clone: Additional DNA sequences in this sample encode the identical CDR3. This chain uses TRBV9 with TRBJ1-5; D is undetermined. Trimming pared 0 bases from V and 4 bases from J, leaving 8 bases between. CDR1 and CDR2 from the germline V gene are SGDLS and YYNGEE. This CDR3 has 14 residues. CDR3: CASSVGTGNQPQHF. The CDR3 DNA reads TGTGCCAGCAGCGTAGGGACGGGGAATCAGCCCCAGCATTTT.

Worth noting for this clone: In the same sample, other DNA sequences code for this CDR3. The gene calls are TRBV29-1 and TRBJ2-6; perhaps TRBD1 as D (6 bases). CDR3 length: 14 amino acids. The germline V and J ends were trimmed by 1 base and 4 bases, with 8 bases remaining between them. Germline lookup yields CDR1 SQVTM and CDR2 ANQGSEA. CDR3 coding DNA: TGCAGCGTTGAAGGTGGGACAGGGGCCAACGTCCTGACTTTC. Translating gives CSVEGGTGANVLTF. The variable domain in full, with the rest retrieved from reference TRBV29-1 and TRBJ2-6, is SAVISQKPSRDICQRGTSLTIQCQVDSQVTMMFWYRQQPGQSLTLIATANQGSEATYESGFVIDKFPISRPNLTFSTLTVSNMSPEDSSIYLCSVEGGTGANVLTFGAGSRLTVL.